The clone carrying this TCR beta chain was observed many times. Its antigen is not identified. The CDR3 end is not reached by the read, which stops 3 residues before it; the germline J gene fills it in. Sequencing input was equivalent genomic DNA from CVID and controls. Sequencing used immunoSEQ multiplex PCR; TCRdb keeps in-frame clones, though not all of them. This sample comprises 40,000 to 45,000 clones, none seen once only. The trim removed 3 bases at V and 2 bases at J, leaving 15 bases unmatched. This CDR3 is 18 amino acids long. Patients and controls were mostly of Caucasian heritage. Heparinized whole blood, roughly 4.5 to 9 ml, came from each donor. The data are from a study of T cell clonality in common variable immunodeficiency. The study, taken as a whole, reports: Common variable immunodeficiency TCR beta sequences reportedly had fewer deletions and N-nucleotide insertions.

The sequencing sample was made of peripheral blood mononuclear cells. This clonotype was obtained from a person aged 18 to 75 in good health. V is TRBV23-1 and J is TRBJ2-7, with TRBD1 identical over 8 bases. TRBV23-1 is annotated as an ORF whose role is uncertain. CDR3 DNA (partial): TGCGCCAGCAGTCATTCCCTGGTCAGGACAGGGACCGCCTACGAG. Translation: CASSHSLVRTGTAYE. The whole CDR3 protein is CASSHSLVRTGTAYEQYF.